This T cell receptor (beta chain) originates from a study of vaccination effects on CD4 cells after COVID-19. Looking at the study overall: Post-vaccine sampling occurred a median 72 days after the second dose.

With 10 to 11 days of culture completed, CD4+ T cells were isolated. The participants, recipients of two vaccine doses, got either BNT162b2 or mRNA-1273. As concerns this clone: As yet, its antigen is unknown.

Germline CDR1 SNHLY, CDR2 FYNNEI. V was cut by 2 bases and J by 12 bases, with 16 bases left in between. There are 13 residues in the CDR3. Sequenced by immunoSEQ multiplex PCR; TCRdb stores in-frame clones only, minus some. The table lists 40,000 or so clones, 72% of them singletons, with about 9.5% in the top ten. The receptor comes from a human donor who received a COVID-19 vaccine. This rearrangement joins TRBV2 to TRBJ1-2, with D perhaps matching TRBD1 (5 bases). The sample in question was CD4+ T cells from PBMCs cultured without peptide, obtained after COVID-19 vaccination. CDR3 residues: CASSERDRSNNTF. CDR3 sequence (DNA): TGTGCCAGCAGTGAACGGGACCGCTCAAATAACACCTTC. Supplemented by reference TRBV2 and TRBJ1-2, the full variable domain reads EPEVTQTPSHQVTQMGQEVILRCVPISNHLYFYWYRQILGQKVEFLVSFYNNEISEKSEIFDDQFSVERPDGSNFTLKIRSTKLEDSAMYFCASSERDRSNNTFGSGTRLTVV.